The 4 T cell receptor beta chains below all came from one sample that was sequenced in a study of identifying expanded T cells in peripheral blood. Profiled with immunoSEQ multiplex PCR; TCRdb holds only in-frame clones, not every one. The profile shows about 110,000 clones, 88% of them singletons. Sequenced material: blood. All receptors come from a person aged 18 to 70 in good health.

This rearrangement joins TRBV9 to TRBJ2-2; a weak D match, TRBD2 (6 bases). With 6 bases removed from V and 7 bases from J, the gap between germline ends came to 13 bases. This CDR3 has 13 amino acids. CDR1 SGDLS and CDR2 YYNGEE come from the germline V gene. The CDR3 protein is CASMGRGRGELFF. The CDR3 coding sequence is TGTGCCAGCATGGGGCGGGGCCGCGGGGAGCTGTTTTTT.

The rearrangement joins TRBV21-1 to TRBJ2-1; the table names TRBD2, a call not compared with the DNA. TRBV21-1 is a recognized pseudogene. The CDR3 loop spans 14 amino acids. The CDR3 loop is CASTGTSGYNEQFF. DNA of the CDR3: TGTGCCAGCACCGGGACTAGCGGATACAATGAGCAGTTCTTC.

This clone showed up just a few times. The chain carries TRBV7-9 and TRBJ1-5; no firm D call. In germline, CDR1 is SEHNR, CDR2 FQNEAQ (reference sequence). The V end lost 1 base, the J end lost 5 bases, and 6 bases lay between the germline ends. The CDR3 is 13 amino acids. DNA for the CDR3: TGTGCCAGCAGCTTAGGGGGTCATCAGCCCCAGCATTTT. It specifies CASSLGGHQPQHF.

The rearrangement joins TRBV9 to TRBJ2-2, with D possibly TRBD2 on 6 matching bases. The CDR3 runs to 14 residues. The germline V gene has CDR1 SGDLS and CDR2 YYNGEE. Deletions cut 2 bases from V and 5 bases from J, with 10 bases between. The CDR3 DNA sequence: TGTGCCAGCAGCGTTTTAGCGGTTACCGGGGAGCTGTTTTTT. Translating gives CASSVLAVTGELFF.